This T cell receptor (beta chain) is from a study of early T cells in non-severe SARS-CoV-2 infection. Across the whole study: Sequenced bulk RNA came from whole blood that was unsorted, and chains were unpaired.

This clonotype has a handful of counts. What it recognizes is unknown. Each single cDNA molecule received a unique molecular identifier. TCRdb re-derived calls from the 5' RACE reads in MiXCR, one entry per CDR3 protein. Among 55,000 to 75,000 distinct CDR3 sequences listed, around 9.9% were seen once. This CDR3 is built from 12 residues. The V gene lost 6 bases and the J gene lost 7 bases, with 12 bases spanning the gap. CDR1 is LNHDA and CDR2 is SQIVND in the germline V gene (reference sequence). Study findings and constraints: Anti-spike CD8 responses were favored in VDJdb matching, and private and CD4 specificities were missed.

Sequencing used whole blood. J is TRBJ1-2 and V is TRBV19; no clear D. The clonotype was recovered from an adult who was a healthcare worker with PCR-confirmed SARS-CoV-2 infection or an uninfected control (not recorded which). The CDR3 reads CASRNEGSGYTF. The CDR3 nucleotides are TGTGCCAGTAGGAACGAAGGGTCTGGCTACACCTTC.